One and the same sample provided the 12 T cell receptor beta chains below, sequenced in a study of blood T cell repertoires in COVID-19. Here immunoSEQ multiplex PCR was the method, and the copy in TCRdb shows in-frame clones only, minus some. Seen here are 250,000 to 300,000 clones, 88% observed once, and the top ten hold about 10%. The sequenced sample was peripheral blood. The receptors derive from a woman between 25 and 40 years old with COVID-19, enrolled during active disease.

The sample holds one count of this clone. The V call is TRBV19, the J call TRBJ2-2, with D perhaps TRBD1 (5 bases). The CDR3 has 14 amino acids. Trimming stripped 7 bases from V and 6 bases from J, with 15 bases between. CDR1 is LNHDA, CDR2 SQIVND, per germline (reference sequence). In DNA, the CDR3 is TGTGCCAGTACTAAGCAGGGTGCATCCGGGGAGCTGTTTTTT. It is translated as CASTKQGASGELFF. The variable domain in full, completed from reference TRBV19 and TRBJ2-2, reads DGGITQSPKYLFRKEGQNVTLSCEQNLNHDAMYWYRQDPGQGLRLIYYSQIVNDFQKGDIAEGYSVSREKKESFPLTVTSAQKNPTAFYLCASTKQGASGELFFGEGSRLTVL.

The J gene is TRBJ1-1, the V gene TRBV5-6, with a possible D match to TRBD1 (5 bases). The CDR3 is made up of 12 amino acids. Germline CDR1 and CDR2: SGHDT and YYEEEE. Trimming took 4 bases from V and 6 from J, leaving 10 bases between them. CDR3 protein: CASSGAPPEAFF. DNA for the CDR3: TGTGCCAGCAGCGGGGCCCCCCCTGAAGCTTTCTTT.

The genes are TRBV5-4 and TRBJ2-6; no definite D call. The CDR3 contains 14 residues. With 4 bases removed from V and 4 bases from J, the gap between germline ends came to 9 bases. In germline, CDR1 is SGHNT, CDR2 YYREEE (reference sequence). DNA of the CDR3: TGTGCCAGCAGCCCGCGATCCGGGGCCAACGTCCTGACTTTC. Its protein product is CASSPRSGANVLTF.

A note on this clone: Relative to the germline gene, one junction end is altered; a read error may explain this. This chain joins TRBV18 and TRBJ2-7, with D unclear. The CDR3 runs to 12 residues. Per germline, CDR1 KGHSH and CDR2 LQKENI. The CDR3 is CASSSPTYEQYF. The CDR3 DNA is TGTGCCAGCTCATCACCCACCTACGAGCAGTACTTC.

The count of this clone is one. The rearrangement links TRBV2 to TRBJ2-2; D is unresolved. The CDR3 loop spans 14 amino acids. Germline V lookup: CDR1 SNHLY, CDR2 FYNNEI. V was pared by 4 bases and J by 8 bases, with 14 bases between. As DNA, the CDR3 is TGTGCCAGCAGTGGGGCTCGACCTCCTGGGGAGCTGTTTTTT. Its protein product is CASSGARPPGELFF. The complete variable domain, with remaining parts taken from reference TRBV2 and TRBJ2-2, reads EPEVTQTPSHQVTQMGQEVILRCVPISNHLYFYWYRQILGQKVEFLVSFYNNEISEKSEIFDDQFSVERPDGSNFTLKIRSTKLEDSAMYFCASSGARPPGELFFGEGSRLTVL.

This clone was seen a few times. The chain carries TRBV19 and TRBJ1-5; 7 bases match TRBD1. V was pared by 4 bases and J by 3 bases, with 15 bases of the junction left unmatched. Per germline, CDR1 LNHDA and CDR2 SQIVND (reference sequence). The CDR3 runs 18 residues. In nucleotides, the CDR3 is TGTGCCAGTAGTAAATCTAGAATCAGGACAGGTCACAATCAGCCCCAGCATTTT. It translates to CASSKSRIRTGHNQPQHF.

The chain carries TRBV2 and TRBJ1-4; 10 nucleotides agree with TRBD1. This CDR3 spans 14 amino acids. After removal of 4 bases from V and 6 bases from J, the junction contained 2 bases not matched to a gene. CDR1 is SNHLY, CDR2 FYNNEI, per germline. The CDR3 loop is CASSGDRGDEKLFF. CDR3 bases: TGTGCCAGCAGTGGGGACAGGGGAGATGAAAAACTGTTTTTT.

The genes are TRBV5-1 and TRBJ1-5, with 9 positions matching TRBD1. Trimming removed 0 bases from V and 4 bases from J; junction bases left unmatched: 2. The length of the CDR3 is 15 residues. Germline-derived CDR1 and CDR2 are SGHRS and YFSETQ. In DNA form, the CDR3 reads TGCGCCAGCAGCTTGGGGACAGGGGAAAATCAGCCCCAGCATTTT. This gives the protein CASSLGTGENQPQHF.

DNA for the CDR3: TGTGCCAGCGCGGCGGCGAACACTGAAGCTTTCTTT. Protein product: CASAAANTEAFF. The chain recombines TRBV18 with TRBJ1-1, with D hard to call. Trimming pared 8 bases from V and 1 base from J, leaving 8 bases between. This CDR3 comprises 12 residues. Germline-derived CDR1 and CDR2 are KGHSH and LQKENI.

The V and J genes are TRBV5-1 and TRBJ2-1; D possibly corresponds to TRBD1 (5 bases). Germline V gene data show CDR1 as SGHRS and CDR2 as YFSETQ. The CDR3 covers 15 residues. V shed 3 bases and J shed 1 base, with 11 bases lying between them. The CDR3 loop reads CASSWTSKSYNEQFF. The DNA for the CDR3 is TGCGCCAGCAGCTGGACATCTAAATCCTACAATGAGCAGTTCTTC.

The J gene is TRBJ2-1, the V gene TRBV30; a possible D gene is TRBD1 (7 bases). Trimming stripped 2 bases from V and 1 base from J, with 9 bases between. CDR3 length: 14 amino acids. CDR1 and CDR2 (germline): GTSNPN, SVGIG (reference sequence). The CDR3 here is CAWSSGGSYNEQFF. CDR3 nucleotides: TGTGCCTGGAGTTCAGGGGGGTCCTACAATGAGCAGTTCTTC.

The V and J genes are TRBV19 and TRBJ1-6; 10 nucleotides agree with TRBD1. V dropped 6 bases and J dropped 8; count of bases not matched to a gene: 4. This CDR3 region has 14 residues. The germline gives CDR1 LNHDA, CDR2 SQIVND (reference sequence). The CDR3 DNA sequence: TGTGCCAGTAGCCCGGGACAGGGGTATTCACCCCTCCACTTT. Encoded protein: CASSPGQGYSPLHF.